The 14 T cell receptor beta chains presented below share a single source sample, sequenced in a study of T cell changes during pregnancy in multiple sclerosis. Some clones are missing from TCRdb's copy, which holds only in-frame ones; the method was immunoSEQ multiplex PCR. The data show nearly 110,000 clones, with under 95% seen just once and 1.6% held by the top ten. The material was peripheral blood, obtained before pregnancy. The origin of the receptors is a female donor with multiple sclerosis, enrolled in a pregnancy study.

CDR3 sequence: CASSLDSWLAGPVRYEQYF. CDR3 in DNA: TGTGCCAGCAGCTTAGATAGTTGGCTAGCGGGGCCAGTTAGGTACGAGCAGTACTTC. J is TRBJ2-7 and V is TRBV7-2; 9 positions agree with TRBD2. There are 19 residues in the CDR3. Trimming took 1 base from V and 4 from J; bases not matched to a gene: 17. The germline CDR1 and CDR2 sequences are SGHTA and FQGNSA.

The rearrangement uses TRBV5-6 and TRBJ2-3, with D perhaps TRBD1 (6 bases). V was trimmed by 2 bases and J by 1 base, leaving 8 bases between them. Germline loops: CDR1 SGHDT, CDR2 YYEEEE. The CDR3 is 14 amino acids. The CDR3 DNA reads as TGTGCCAGCAGCTTAACAGGGCGCACAGATACGCAGTATTTT. This sequence encodes CASSLTGRTDTQYF.

This clone came up once. This rearrangement joins TRBV18 to TRBJ1-1; 7 bases are a match to TRBD1. Trimming removed 3 bases from V and 3 bases from J; junction bases left unmatched: 7. Germline V lookup: CDR1 KGHSH, CDR2 LQKENI. The CDR3 has 15 residues. CDR3 sequence reads: CASSPLLTGDTEAFF. CDR3 coding DNA: TGTGCCAGCTCACCCTTACTAACAGGGGACACTGAAGCTTTCTTT.

The chain carries TRBV7-8 and TRBJ2-3; the D is unclear. CDR1 is SGHVS, CDR2 FQNEAQ, per germline. The CDR3 length is 14 residues. Trimming stripped 0 bases from V and 0 bases from J, with 4 bases between. CDR3 in DNA: TGTGCCAGCAGCTTAGCGCGGAGCACAGATACGCAGTATTTT. Translation gives CASSLARSTDTQYF. Looking up the rest from reference TRBV7-8 and TRBJ2-3 gives the full variable domain: GAGVSQSPRYKVAKRGQDVALRCDPISGHVSLFWYQQALGQGPEFLTYFQNEAQLDKSGLPSDRFFAERPEGSVSTLKIQRTQQEDSAVYLCASSLARSTDTQYFGPGTRLTVL.

This sequence joins TRBV27 and TRBJ2-5, with D perhaps matching TRBD2 (5 bases). The germline V and J ends were trimmed by 2 bases and 4 bases, with 11 bases remaining between them. The CDR3 consists of 14 residues. Germline V gives CDR1 MNHEY, CDR2 SMNVEV (reference sequence). CDR3 bases: TGTGCCAGCAGTTTACGGGGTATGGCAGAGACCCAGTACTTC. Translation: CASSLRGMAETQYF.

The chain joins TRBV25-1 to TRBJ2-7; 15 bases line up with TRBD2. Germline loops: CDR1 MGHDK, CDR2 SYGVNS. The CDR3 covers 16 residues. V lost 9 bases to trimming and J lost 2 bases; unmatched junction nucleotides: 8. The CDR3 nucleotides read TGTGCCAGTAATTTGGGACTAGCGGGGGGTACCTACGAGCAGTACTTC. Its translation: CASNLGLAGGTYEQYF.

The genes are TRBV14 and TRBJ2-7; D perhaps matches TRBD1 (6 bases). V lost 5 bases to trimming and J lost 0 bases, with 14 bases between them. Germline V lookup: CDR1 SGHDN, CDR2 FVKESK. This CDR3 spans 15 amino acids. The CDR3 region has the DNA TGTGCCAGCAGCTCCAGGGGTCAGATCTCCTACGAGCAGTACTTC. It codes for CASSSRGQISYEQYF. Looking up the rest from reference TRBV14 and TRBJ2-7 gives the full variable domain: EAGVTQFPSHSVIEKGQTVTLRCDPISGHDNLYWYRRVMGKEIKFLLHFVKESKQDESGMPNNRFLAERTGGTYSTLKVQPAELEDSGVYFCASSSRGQISYEQYFGPGTRLTVT.

The chain joins TRBV19 to TRBJ1-1; D perhaps matches TRBD1 (6 bases). This CDR3 is 13 amino acids long. V gave up 4 bases and J gave up 1 base, with 7 bases separating them. The V gene's germline CDR1 is LNHDA and CDR2 SQIVND (reference sequence). CDR3 DNA sequence: TGTGCCAGTAGTACACAGGGGAACACTGAAGCTTTCTTT. This sequence encodes CASSTQGNTEAFF.

The chain couples TRBV18 to TRBJ1-3, with unresolved D. Germline V lookup: CDR1 KGHSH, CDR2 LQKENI. V lost 2 bases, J lost 1 base, and 15 bases lay in between. The CDR3 is made up of 17 amino acids. CDR3 nucleotide sequence: TGTGCCAGCTCACCAATGGTAACGGTTACTTCTGGAAACACCATATATTTT. This encodes CASSPMVTVTSGNTIYF.

As DNA, the CDR3 is TGCGCCAGCAGCCGAACCGGGGGCGGGGGAGTCACAGATACGCAGTATTTT. It encodes CASSRTGGGGVTDTQYF. The chain couples TRBV4-3 to TRBJ2-3; a weak D match, TRBD2 (7 bases). V gave up 4 bases and J gave up 2 bases, with 19 bases separating them. CDR1 is LGHNA and CDR2 is YSLEER in the germline V gene. This CDR3 is 17 amino acids long.

The chain joins TRBV7-9 to TRBJ2-2; the D gene is possibly TRBD2 (5 bases). Per the germline V gene, CDR1 is SEHNR and CDR2 is FQNEAQ (reference sequence). The CDR3 spans 15 residues. V lost 6 bases and J 7 bases, leaving 18 bases between the germline ends. CDR3 sequence: CASRVGLASVGELFF. The CDR3 DNA reads TGTGCCAGCAGGGTCGGGCTAGCCAGCGTCGGGGAGCTGTTTTTT.

V and J are TRBV28 and TRBJ2-5, with 7 bases aligning to TRBD1. The germline V gene encodes CDR1 MDHEN and CDR2 SYDVKM. V was clipped by 3 bases and J by 5 bases; unmatched bases: 6. This CDR3 spans 14 amino acids. This CDR3 reads CASSLGTERETQYF. The CDR3 DNA is TGTGCCAGCAGTTTGGGGACAGAGCGGGAGACCCAGTACTTC. Looking up the rest from reference TRBV28 and TRBJ2-5 gives the full variable domain: DVKVTQSSRYLVKRTGEKVFLECVQDMDHENMFWYRQDPGLGLRLIYFSYDVKMKEKGDIPEGYSVSREKKERFSLILESASTNQTSMYLCASSLGTERETQYFGPGTRLLVL.

The chain joins TRBV5-1 to TRBJ1-1; 7 positions agree with TRBD1. Trimming removed 0 bases from V and 0 bases from J; junction bases left unmatched: 2. The CDR3 consists of 15 residues. Looked up from germline, CDR1 is SGHRS and CDR2 is YFSETQ. The CDR3 nucleotides are TGCGCCAGCAGCTTGGCCGGGACAGTGAACACTGAAGCTTTCTTT. Translation gives CASSLAGTVNTEAFF. The full variable domain, with the rest looked up from reference TRBV5-1 and TRBJ1-1, is KAGVTQTPRYLIKTRGQQVTLSCSPISGHRSVSWYQQTPGQGLQFLFEYFSETQRNKGNFPGRFSGRQFSNSRSEMNVSTLELGDSALYLCASSLAGTVNTEAFFGQGTRLTVV.

The rearrangement joins TRBV2 to TRBJ1-1; no definite D call. The CDR3 length is 11 residues. Trimming removed 9 bases at V and 6 bases at J, with 11 bases between. Germline V lookup: CDR1 SNHLY, CDR2 FYNNEI. Here the CDR3 reads CARETEPEAFF. The CDR3 DNA sequence: TGTGCCAGAGAGACTGAGCCTGAAGCTTTCTTT.